This TCR beta chain stems from a study of Graves' ophthalmopathy and Graves' hyperthyroidism. Study results and limitations: Ophthalmopathy and stable hyperthyroidism were discriminated by a 13-signature model, with roughly 90% sensitivity and 80% to 84% specificity.

This clonotype was detected once. Its target is unknown. Using RNA transcripts, the TCR beta CDR3 regions were amplified. An initial RT-PCR round employing HTBI primers preceded a second-round multiplex PCR. TCRdb re-called the multiplex PCR reads through MiXCR, storing one row per CDR3 protein. The sample has approximately 410,000 distinct CDR3 sequences, 15% seen once. This CDR3 contains 13 residues. With 2 bases removed from V and 5 bases from J, the gap between germline ends came to 10 bases. Excluded: other autoimmune disease, uncontrolled infection, pregnancy or lactation. From fresh peripheral blood, roughly 10 ml in volume, the PBMCs were obtained.

The TCR comes from a woman aged 18-29 years with stable Graves' hyperthyroidism. Sample: peripheral blood. J is TRBJ2-7 and V is TRBV12-3 or TRBV12-4, with D perhaps being TRBD1 or TRBD2 (5 bases each). This chain's CDR3 is CASSLRDVDEQYF. CDR3 nucleotide sequence: TGTGCCAGCAGTTTACGGGACGTCGACGAGCAGTACTTC.